This TCR beta chain is from a study of control samples from healthy donors and cancer patients. Germline assignment: CDR1 SGHAT and CDR2 FQDESV (reference sequence). V dropped 0 bases and J dropped 8 bases, with 8 bases sitting between them. This CDR3 comprises 13 residues. Profiled with immunoSEQ multiplex PCR; TCRdb holds only in-frame clones, not every one. The table has fewer than 500,000 clones, over 75% seen once. The sequencing input was PBMCs. This chain links TRBV11-1 with TRBJ2-1, with D perhaps matching TRBD1 or TRBD2 (5 bases each). This TCR was recovered from a man in his forties or fifties with head and neck cancer. The CDR3 is CASSLARGDEQFF. In DNA, the CDR3 is TGTGCCAGCAGCTTAGCGAGGGGCGATGAGCAGTTCTTC.